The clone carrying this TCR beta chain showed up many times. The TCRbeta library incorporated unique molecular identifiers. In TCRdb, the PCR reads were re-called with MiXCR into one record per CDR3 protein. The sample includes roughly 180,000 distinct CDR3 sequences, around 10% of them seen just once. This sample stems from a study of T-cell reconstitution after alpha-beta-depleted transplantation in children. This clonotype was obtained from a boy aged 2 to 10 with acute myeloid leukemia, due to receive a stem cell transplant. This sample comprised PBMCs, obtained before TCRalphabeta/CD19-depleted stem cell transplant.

This CDR3 reads CASSQPTRGGVETQYF. In DNA form, the CDR3 reads TGTGCCAGCAGCCAACCGACTAGAGGGGGTGTGGAGACCCAGTACTTC. This chain uses TRBV4-2 with TRBJ2-5; D is perhaps TRBD1 or TRBD2 (6 bases each). This CDR3 comprises 16 residues. V shed 2 bases and J shed 5 bases, with 18 bases lying between them. Looked up from germline, CDR1 is LGHNA and CDR2 is YNFKEQ.